This T cell receptor beta chain was found in a study of OX40 agonist ivuxolimab in advanced cancers. About this clone: The antigen remains undetermined.

The method was immunoSEQ multiplex PCR; TCRdb's version includes in-frame clones alone and lacks a portion of them. In the table there are 30,000 to 45,000 clones, 80% to 90% of which are singletons. Study-wide results and limits: Expanded clones tended on average to be more numerous among CD8+ T cells than CD4+.

The CDR3 runs 15 residues. Trimming stripped 3 bases from V and 0 bases from J, with 9 bases between. Germline CDR1 SGHNT, CDR2 YYREEE (reference sequence). The receptor's source is an adult with an advanced solid tumor such as melanoma, head and neck, liver or kidney cancer. The sequences come from CD4+ or CD8+ T cells sorted from blood, collected in a trial of the OX40 agonist ivuxolimab. This rearrangement joins TRBV5-4 to TRBJ1-4; D call uncertain. The CDR3 sequence is CASSSSRATNEKLFF. Here the CDR3 DNA reads TGTGCCAGCAGCTCCAGCCGTGCAACTAATGAAAAACTGTTTTTT.